Sequencing of this T cell receptor (beta chain) was carried out in a study of shared clonotypes between healthy human individuals. Germline CDR1 is SNHLY and CDR2 is FYNNEI. The CDR3 length is 14 residues. V lost 7 bases and J 7 bases, leaving 14 bases between the germline ends. The table came from immunoSEQ multiplex PCR; TCRdb's copy has only in-frame clones and leaves some out. The sample includes some 1 million clones, roughly 75% of them seen just once. This chain links TRBV2 with TRBJ1-6; D is perhaps TRBD1 (6 bases). The sequencing input was memory CD4+ T cells sorted from blood. Regarding subset: CD45RA-negative fraction. The TCR was taken from a man between 18 and 35 years old in good health. In DNA form, the CDR3 reads TGTGCCAGCAACCTACAGGGCTCGAATTCACCCCTCCACTTT. Protein product: CASNLQGSNSPLHF.